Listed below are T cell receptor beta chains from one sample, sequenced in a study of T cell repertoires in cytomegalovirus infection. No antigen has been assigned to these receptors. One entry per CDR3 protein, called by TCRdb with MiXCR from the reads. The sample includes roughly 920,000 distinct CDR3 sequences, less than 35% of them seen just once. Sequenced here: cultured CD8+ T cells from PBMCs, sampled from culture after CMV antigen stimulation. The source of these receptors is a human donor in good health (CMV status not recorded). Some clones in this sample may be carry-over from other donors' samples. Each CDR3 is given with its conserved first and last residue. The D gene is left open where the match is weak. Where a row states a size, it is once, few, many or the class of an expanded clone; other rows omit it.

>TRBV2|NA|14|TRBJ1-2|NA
TGTGCCAGCAGTTGGACGGGTACAGACTATGGCTACACCTTC
CASSWTGTDYGYTF
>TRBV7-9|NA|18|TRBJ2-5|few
TGTGCCAGCAGCCCACGGGCCGGTCCTCGGCGGTATGTGGAGACCCAGTACTTC
CASSPRAGPRRYVETQYF
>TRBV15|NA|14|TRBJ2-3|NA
TGTGCCACCAGCAAGAGGGGGACGACAGATACGCAGTATTTT
CATSKRGTTDTQYF
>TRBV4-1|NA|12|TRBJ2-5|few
TGCGCCAGCAGCCAAGATCGAAAGACCCAGTACTTC
CASSQDRKTQYF
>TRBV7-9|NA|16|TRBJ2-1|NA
TGTGCCAGCAGCTTCCCCCCAGCGGGTTCCTACAATGAGCAGTTCTTC
CASSFPPAGSYNEQFF
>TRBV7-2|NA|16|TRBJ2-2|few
TGTGCCAGCAGCCAACCCACAGGGTGGGTCACCGGGGAGCTGTTTTTT
CASSQPTGWVTGELFF
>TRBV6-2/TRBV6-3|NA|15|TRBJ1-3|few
TGTGCCAGCAGTGGACTCCTGAGCTCTGGAAACACCATATATTTT
CASSGLLSSGNTIYF
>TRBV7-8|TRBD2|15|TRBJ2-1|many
TGTGCCAGCAGCTTAATAGCGCGGGGGACGCATGAGCAGTTCTTC
CASSLIARGTHEQFF
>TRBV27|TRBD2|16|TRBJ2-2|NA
TGTGCCAGCAGTGATAGCGGGGGGGAGGACACCGGGGAGCTGTTTTTT
CASSDSGGEDTGELFF
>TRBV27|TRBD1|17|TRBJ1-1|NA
TGTGCCAGCAGTTTGGCCGGGACAGGTAGGGGATGGACTGAAGCTTTCTTT
CASSLAGTGRGWTEAFF
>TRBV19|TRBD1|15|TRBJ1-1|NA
TGTGCCAGTAGTACGGACAGGGGAGGTCGGGCTGAAGCTTTCTTT
CASSTDRGGRAEAFF
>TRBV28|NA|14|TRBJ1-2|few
TGTGCCAGCAAAATCCTATCCTCTTACTATGGCTACACCTTC
CASKILSSYYGYTF
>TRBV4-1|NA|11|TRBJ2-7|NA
TGCGCCAGCAGCCAGCAAGACGAGCAGTACTTC
CASSQQDEQYF
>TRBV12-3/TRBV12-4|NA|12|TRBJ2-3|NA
TGTGCCAGCAGGTCTCCCACAGATACGCAGTATTTT
CASRSPTDTQYF
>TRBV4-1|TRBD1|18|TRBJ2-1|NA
TGTGCCAGCAGCCAAGTTTCGGAGACAGGGGGCAGGAACAATGAGCAGTTCTTC
CASSQVSETGGRNNEQFF
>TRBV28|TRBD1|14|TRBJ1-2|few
TGTGCCGTGGATAAGGACAGGCTTAACTATGGCTACACCTTC
CAVDKDRLNYGYTF